This is a list of T cell receptor beta chains from one sample in a study of cytomegalovirus exposure and HLA in healthy donors. Here immunoSEQ multiplex PCR was the method, and the copy in TCRdb shows in-frame clones only, minus some. The sample comprises tens of thousands of clones, roughly two thirds of which are singletons, and about 16% rests with the top ten. Sequencing input: PBMCs. The receptor source for this set is a woman between 45 and 65 years old in good health and CMV-seropositive. The CDR3 runs from the conserved cysteine through the conserved F or W. A D gene is named only where the DNA matches it firmly. Clone size appears in some rows only: once, few, many, or a class for an expanded clone.

j_call,v_call,clone_size,d_call,cdr3_aa,cdr3_nt
TRBJ2-7,TRBV5-4,NA,TRBD1,CASSWTGTDEQYF,TGTGCCAGCAGCTGGACAGGCACCGACGAGCAGTACTTC
TRBJ2-5,TRBV7-9,NA,TRBD1,CASSSTGDRETQYF,TGTGCCAGCAGCTCCACAGGGGATCGAGAGACCCAGTACTTC
TRBJ2-7,TRBV7-6,NA,TRBD1,CASSLGGQGRYEQYF,TGTGCCAGCAGCTTAGGTGGACAGGGCCGCTACGAGCAGTACTTC
TRBJ2-3,TRBV29-1,NA,NA,CSALLRFRAVQYF,TGCAGCGCCCTTCTTCGTTTCAGGGCTGTGCAGTATTTT
TRBJ1-3,TRBV7-9,NA,NA,CASSLPGTGNTIYF,TGTGCCAGCAGCTTACCGGGGACTGGAAACACCATATATTTT
TRBJ2-7,TRBV2,NA,NA,CASSEDRVGREQYF,TGTGCCAGCAGTGAAGACAGGGTTGGACGCGAGCAGTACTTC
TRBJ2-2,TRBV6-1,NA,NA,CASSLTGNTGELFF,TGTGCCAGCAGCCTTACAGGGAACACCGGGGAGCTGTTTTTT
TRBJ2-7,TRBV7-9,NA,NA,CASSLAFRENPTYEQYF,TGTGCCAGCAGCTTAGCATTCCGGGAGAATCCAACCTACGAGCAGTACTTC
TRBJ2-7,TRBV2,NA,TRBD1,CASSVDRFSYEQYF,TGTGCCAGCAGTGTGGACAGGTTCTCCTACGAGCAGTACTTC
TRBJ1-1,TRBV19,NA,TRBD1,CASSISQGAGDTEAFF,TGTGCCAGTAGTATTTCACAGGGGGCAGGGGACACTGAAGCTTTCTTT
TRBJ2-1,TRBV29-1,NA,NA,CSVLLVQEQFF,TGCAGCGTTCTTCTAGTCCAGGAGCAGTTCTTC
TRBJ2-1,TRBV29-1,NA,NA,CSVDLGGLGYNEQFF,TGCAGCGTTGATCTCGGGGGGCTTGGTTACAATGAGCAGTTCTTC
TRBJ2-1,TRBV9,NA,TRBD2,CASSVGGGRIYNEQFF,TGTGCCAGCAGCGTAGGGGGCGGGAGGATCTACAATGAGCAGTTCTTC
TRBJ2-5,TRBV29-1,NA,TRBD2,CSVFPLAGDQETQYF,TGCAGCGTTTTTCCTCTAGCGGGAGACCAAGAGACCCAGTACTTC
TRBJ2-2,TRBV11-2,NA,TRBD2,CASSLSSGSGELFF,TGTGCCAGCAGCTTATCTAGCGGGAGCGGGGAGCTGTTTTTT
TRBJ2-2,TRBV5-1,NA,NA,CASSHRRFGSVANTGELFF,TGCGCCAGCAGCCACAGAAGATTCGGGAGTGTGGCGAACACCGGGGAGCTGTTTTTT
TRBJ2-2,TRBV15,NA,NA,CATSRELDAGELFF,TGTGCCACCAGCAGAGAGCTAGATGCCGGGGAGCTGTTTTTT
TRBJ2-3,TRBV4-2,few,NA,CASSPPPGTGRSAGDTQYF,TGTGCCAGCAGCCCGCCCCCCGGGACTGGCAGATCTGCGGGAGATACGCAGTATTTT
TRBJ1-1,TRBV7-8,few,NA,CASSLVTGGRVKITEAFF,TGTGCCAGCAGCTTAGTGACGGGGGGAAGGGTGAAGATCACTGAAGCTTTCTTT
TRBJ1-2,TRBV7-2,once,TRBD1,CASSNSGGTGLGRGYTF,TGTGCCAGCAGCAACAGCGGAGGGACAGGGTTAGGTCGTGGCTACACCTTC
TRBJ1-2,TRBV14,NA,NA,CASSQDVITEANYGYTF,TGTGCCAGCAGCCAAGATGTGATAACGGAGGCTAACTATGGCTACACCTTC
TRBJ2-1,TRBV21-1,NA,NA,CASSKPGTGAAYNEQFF,TGTGCCAGCAGCAAACCAGGGACAGGGGCGGCCTACAATGAGCAGTTCTTC
TRBJ2-1,TRBV12-2,NA,NA,CASRPLWDFPFF,TGTGCCAGCAGGCCACTGTGGGACTTTCCGTTCTTC
TRBJ1-2,TRBV5-1,NA,TRBD1,CASSFDRAGYTF,TGCGCCAGCAGCTTCGACAGGGCTGGCTACACCTTC
TRBJ1-6,TRBV2,NA,NA,CASTDRRGYNSPLHF,TGTGCCAGCACGGACCGGAGGGGATATAATTCACCCCTCCACTTT
TRBJ2-6,TRBV2,NA,NA,CASRHFTGLRLPGANVLTF,TGTGCCAGCAGACACTTTACCGGACTGAGACTGCCAGGGGCCAACGTCCTGACTTTC